This TCR beta chain comes out of a study of T cells in Graves' hyperthyroidism and ophthalmopathy. Study outcomes and limitations: A 13 V-J model separated ophthalmopathy from stable hyperthyroidism.

Disease duration under 2 months; hyperthyroidism patients were aged 18 to 65. About 9.4 ml fresh peripheral blood yielded the PBMCs. With respect to this clonotype: Antigen: not known. Mismatch with germline at one junction end may stem from a read error.

RNA transcripts gave rise to amplified TCR beta CDR3 regions. First-round RT-PCR targeting the TCR CDR3 was performed with the HTBI primer set. One entry per CDR3 protein results from TCRdb running MiXCR on the multiplex PCR reads. Of about 380,000 distinct CDR3 sequences listed, 13% are singletons. The CDR3 is 15 residues long. CDR1 is SGHVS, CDR2 FNYEAQ, per germline. The sequence was collected from a man aged 25-45 years with Graves' hyperthyroidism that later progressed to Graves' ophthalmopathy. The sequencing input was blood. The chain joins TRBV7-6 to TRBJ1-6, with TRBD1 identical over 9 bases. The CDR3 loop is CTSSLGTGHNSPLHF. The CDR3 nucleotides read TGTACCAGCAGCTTAGGGACAGGGCACAATTCACCCCTCCACTTT.